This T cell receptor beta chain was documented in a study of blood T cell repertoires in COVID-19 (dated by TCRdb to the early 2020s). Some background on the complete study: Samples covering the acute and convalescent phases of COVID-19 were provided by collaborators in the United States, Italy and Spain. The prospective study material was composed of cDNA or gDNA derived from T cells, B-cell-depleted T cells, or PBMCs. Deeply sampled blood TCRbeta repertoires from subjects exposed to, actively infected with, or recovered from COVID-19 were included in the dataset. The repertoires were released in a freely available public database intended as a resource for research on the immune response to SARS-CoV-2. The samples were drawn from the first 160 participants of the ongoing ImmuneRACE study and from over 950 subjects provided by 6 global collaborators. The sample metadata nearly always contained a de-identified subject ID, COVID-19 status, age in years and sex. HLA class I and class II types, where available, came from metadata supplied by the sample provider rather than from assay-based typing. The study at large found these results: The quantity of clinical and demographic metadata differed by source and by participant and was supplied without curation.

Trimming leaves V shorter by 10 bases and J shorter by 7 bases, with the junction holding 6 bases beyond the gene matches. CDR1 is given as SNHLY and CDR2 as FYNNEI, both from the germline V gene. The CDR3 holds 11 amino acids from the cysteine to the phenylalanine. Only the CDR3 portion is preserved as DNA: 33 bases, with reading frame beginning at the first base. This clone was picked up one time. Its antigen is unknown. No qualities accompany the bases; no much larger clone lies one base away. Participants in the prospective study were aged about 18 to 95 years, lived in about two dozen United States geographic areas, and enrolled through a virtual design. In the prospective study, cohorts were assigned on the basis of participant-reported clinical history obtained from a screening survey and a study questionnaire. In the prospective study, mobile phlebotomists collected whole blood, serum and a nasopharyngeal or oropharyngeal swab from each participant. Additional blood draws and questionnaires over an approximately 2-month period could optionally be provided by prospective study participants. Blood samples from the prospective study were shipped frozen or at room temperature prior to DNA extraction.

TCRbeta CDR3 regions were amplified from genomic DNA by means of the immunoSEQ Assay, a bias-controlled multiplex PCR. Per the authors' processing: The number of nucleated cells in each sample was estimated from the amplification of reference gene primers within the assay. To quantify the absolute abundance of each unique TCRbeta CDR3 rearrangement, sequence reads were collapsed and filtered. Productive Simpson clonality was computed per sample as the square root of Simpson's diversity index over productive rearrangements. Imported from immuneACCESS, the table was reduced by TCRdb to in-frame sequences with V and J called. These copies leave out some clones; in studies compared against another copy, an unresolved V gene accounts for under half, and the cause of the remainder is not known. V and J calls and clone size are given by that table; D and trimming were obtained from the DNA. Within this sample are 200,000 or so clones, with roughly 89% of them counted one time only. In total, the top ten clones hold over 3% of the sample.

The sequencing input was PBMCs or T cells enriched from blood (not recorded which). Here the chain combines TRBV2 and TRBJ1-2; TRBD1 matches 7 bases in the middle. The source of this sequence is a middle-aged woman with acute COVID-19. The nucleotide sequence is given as TGTGCCACAGGGGGGACGTTTGGCTACACCTTC. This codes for CATGGTFGYTF.